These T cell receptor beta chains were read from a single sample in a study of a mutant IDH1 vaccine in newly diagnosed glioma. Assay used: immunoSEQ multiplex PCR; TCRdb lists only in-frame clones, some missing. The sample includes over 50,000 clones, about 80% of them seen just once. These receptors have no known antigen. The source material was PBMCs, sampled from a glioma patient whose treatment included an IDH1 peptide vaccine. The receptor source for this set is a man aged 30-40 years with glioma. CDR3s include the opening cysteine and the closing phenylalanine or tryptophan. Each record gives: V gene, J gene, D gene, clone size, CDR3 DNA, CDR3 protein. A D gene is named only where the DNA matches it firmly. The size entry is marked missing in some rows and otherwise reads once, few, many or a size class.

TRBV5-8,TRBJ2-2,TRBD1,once,TGTGCCATCGGGACAGGGATACCCGGGGAGCTGTTTTTT,CAIGTGIPGELFF
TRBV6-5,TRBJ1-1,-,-,TGTGCCAGCTTGGGGGCGGAAGCTTTCTTT,CASLGAEAFF
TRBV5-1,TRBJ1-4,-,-,TGCGCCAGCAGCCCTTACGGGCGTAATGAAAAACTGTTTTTT,CASSPYGRNEKLFF
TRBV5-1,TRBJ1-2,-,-,TGCGCCAGCAGCTTGGCATGGGGGAACTATGGCTACACCTTC,CASSLAWGNYGYTF
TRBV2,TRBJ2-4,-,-,TGTGCCAGCATGGGCCTAGCCAAAAACATTCAGTACTTC,CASMGLAKNIQYF
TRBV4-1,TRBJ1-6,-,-,TGCGCCAGCAGCCAAGAAAAACAGGGTGTAATTTCAAGCTCCTATAATTCACCCCTCCACTTT,CASSQEKQGVISSSYNSPLHF
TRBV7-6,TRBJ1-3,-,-,TGTGCCAGCGGGGACGTATTGCTGAGTGGAAACACCATATATTTT,CASGDVLLSGNTIYF
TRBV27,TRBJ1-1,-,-,TGTGCCAGCAGTTTATCGAAGGGGGTGGGGATGAGTGCAAAAGCTTTCTTT,CASSLSKGVGMSAKAFF
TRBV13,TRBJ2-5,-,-,TGTGCCAGCAGCTTATCGGGCAGAATAGGGGAGACCCAGTACTTC,CASSLSGRIGETQYF
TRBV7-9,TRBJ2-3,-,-,TGTGCCAGCAGACTAGGGGGTATTGGCACAGATACGCAGTATTTT,CASRLGGIGTDTQYF
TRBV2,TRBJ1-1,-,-,TGTGCCAGCATGGGGACAGAAGCTTTCTTT,CASMGTEAFF
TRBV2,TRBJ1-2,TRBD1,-,TGTGCCAGCAGGGCTACAGGGGCGGACTATGGCTACACCTTC,CASRATGADYGYTF
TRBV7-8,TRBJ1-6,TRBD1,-,TGTGCCAGCAGCCCACCGGCGGGACAGGGGAATTCACCCCTCCACTTT,CASSPPAGQGNSPLHF
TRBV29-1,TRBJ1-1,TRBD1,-,TGCAGCGTCGGACAGGGTTTGACTGAAGCTTTCTTT,CSVGQGLTEAFF
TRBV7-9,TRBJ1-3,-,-,TGTGCCAGCAGCCCCGATACAGGAATAAACACCATATATTTT,CASSPDTGINTIYF
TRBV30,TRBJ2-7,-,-,TGTGCCTGGAGTGTCCAGGGGGGTGAGCAGTACTTC,CAWSVQGGEQYF
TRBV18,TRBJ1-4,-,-,TGTGCCAGCTCACCACCCGGGAAGAGCGAAAAACTGTTTTTT,CASSPPGKSEKLFF
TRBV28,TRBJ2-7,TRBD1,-,TGTGCCAGCAGTTTTGGGGACAGCCGCTACGAGCAGTACTTC,CASSFGDSRYEQYF
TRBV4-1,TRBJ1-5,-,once,TGCGCCAGCAGCCAAGATGGAGGGGGGAATCAGCCCCAGCATTTT,CASSQDGGGNQPQHF
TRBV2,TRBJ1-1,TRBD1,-,TGTGCCAGCAGTGAAGAACAGGGGACTGAAGCTTTCTTT,CASSEEQGTEAFF
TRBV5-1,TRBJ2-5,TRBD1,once,TGCGCCAGCAGCATCACGATGTGGGGCAGGGGGGAGACCCAGTACTTC,CASSITMWGRGETQYF
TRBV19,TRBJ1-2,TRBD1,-,TGTGCCAGTAGTACCGACAGGGTAGGTGCCTATGGCTACACCTTC,CASSTDRVGAYGYTF
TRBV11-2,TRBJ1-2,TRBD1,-,TGTGCCAGCAGCCGGGACAGTGGCTATGGCTACACCTTC,CASSRDSGYGYTF
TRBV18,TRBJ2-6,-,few,TGTGCCAGCTCAACTACCTGGGGAAGTGGGGCCAACGTCCTGACTTTC,CASSTTWGSGANVLTF
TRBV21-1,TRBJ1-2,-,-,TGTGCCAGCAGCGCCAGGACAGAAACTTATGGCTACACCTTC,CASSARTETYGYTF
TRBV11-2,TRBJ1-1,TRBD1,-,TGTGCCAGCAGCACCACAGGGGCTTGGAACACTGAAGCTTTCTTT,CASSTTGAWNTEAFF
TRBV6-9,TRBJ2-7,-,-,TGTGCCAGCAGTTCTACTCCGGGACAAGGCTCCTACGAGCAGTACTTC,CASSSTPGQGSYEQYF
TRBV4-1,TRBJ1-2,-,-,TGCGCCAGCACCGCCCGCACCGCCGACGCCTATGGCTACACCTTC,CASTARTADAYGYTF
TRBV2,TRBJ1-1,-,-,TGTGCCAGCAGTCTCCTAGGTATGAACACTGAAGCTTTCTTT,CASSLLGMNTEAFF
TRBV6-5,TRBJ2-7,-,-,TGTGCCAGCAGTTACTCGCCCGGAGCAGACTACGAGCAGTACTTC,CASSYSPGADYEQYF
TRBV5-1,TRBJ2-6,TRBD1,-,TGCGCCAGCAGCCCAAGTCCCGGGACAGGAGGAGGCGGCTCTGGGGCCAACGTCCTGACTTTC,CASSPSPGTGGGGSGANVLTF
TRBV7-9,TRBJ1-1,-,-,TGTGCCAGCAGCTTAGGCGGTGGAGAAGCTTTCTTT,CASSLGGGEAFF
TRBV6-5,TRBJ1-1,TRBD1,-,TGTGCCAGCAGCCCCGGGACAGGGGGGAAAACTGAAGCTTTCTTT,CASSPGTGGKTEAFF
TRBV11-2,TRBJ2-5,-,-,TGTGCCAGCAGCTTCATCATGGACCAAGAGACCCAGTACTTC,CASSFIMDQETQYF
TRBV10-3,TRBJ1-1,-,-,TGTGCCATCAGTGATAACAGCAAGAACACTGAAGCTTTCTTT,CAISDNSKNTEAFF
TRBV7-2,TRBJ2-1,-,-,TGTGCCAGCAGCCACGGACTGATCTACAATGAGCAGTTCTTC,CASSHGLIYNEQFF
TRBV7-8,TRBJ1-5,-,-,TGTGCCAGCAGCTCCATCAGTTGGGGGAATAGCAATCAGCCCCAGCATTTT,CASSSISWGNSNQPQHF
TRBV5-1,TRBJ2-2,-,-,TGCGCCAGCAGGAACGTCCGGTCGGGAAAGGTCGGGGAGCTGTTTTTT,CASRNVRSGKVGELFF
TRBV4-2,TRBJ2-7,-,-,TGTGCCAGCAGCCAGAACTCCTACGAGCAGTACTTC,CASSQNSYEQYF
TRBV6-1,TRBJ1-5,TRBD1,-,TGTGCCAGCGGGGGACAGAAGAATCAGCCCCAGCATTTT,CASGGQKNQPQHF
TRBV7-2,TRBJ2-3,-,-,TGTGCCAGCAGCCCGCAAGTTTCTTCAGATACGCAGTATTTT,CASSPQVSSDTQYF
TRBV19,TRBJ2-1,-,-,TGTGCCAGTAGTATGAGCCCGAACAATGAGCAGTTCTTC,CASSMSPNNEQFF
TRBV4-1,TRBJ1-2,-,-,TGCGCCAGCAGCCATAGGGGGTATGGCTACACCTTC,CASSHRGYGYTF
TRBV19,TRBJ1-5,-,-,TGTGCCAGTAGTAACGGAAGGGTGGGCAATCAGCCCCAGCATTTT,CASSNGRVGNQPQHF
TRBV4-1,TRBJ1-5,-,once,TGCGCCAGCAGCCACGCGCCTGGACAGCCGAATCAGCCCCAGCATTTT,CASSHAPGQPNQPQHF
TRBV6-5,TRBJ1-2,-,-,TGTGCCACCCGACCGTCCTTTACAGCTAACTATGGCTACACCTTC,CATRPSFTANYGYTF
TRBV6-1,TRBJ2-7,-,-,TGTGCCAGCAGTGAAGATGGCAATTTCCCCTACGAGCAGTACTTC,CASSEDGNFPYEQYF
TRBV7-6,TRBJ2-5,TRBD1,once,TGTGCCAGCAGCTTAGTCACCGGGACAGGGGGAGAGACCCAGTACTTC,CASSLVTGTGGETQYF
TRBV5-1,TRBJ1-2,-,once,TGCGCCAGCAGCCTACAGGGTACTAACTATGGCTACACCTTC,CASSLQGTNYGYTF
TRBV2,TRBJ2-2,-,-,TGTGCCAGCAGGGTACAGGGAATGAGCGGGGAGCTGTTTTTT,CASRVQGMSGELFF
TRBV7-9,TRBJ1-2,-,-,TGTGCCAGCAGCCAGCGGTCCAGGACCCTCAACTATGGCTACACCTTC,CASSQRSRTLNYGYTF
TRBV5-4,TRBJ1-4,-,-,TGTGCCAGCAGCTTTGGGACGGTTAATGAAAAACTGTTTTTT,CASSFGTVNEKLFF
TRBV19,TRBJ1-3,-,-,TGTGCCAGTAGTCGCCAGGGTTCAGGAAACACCATATATTTT,CASSRQGSGNTIYF
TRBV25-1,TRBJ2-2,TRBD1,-,TGTGCCAGCAGTACGCGGACAGGGAACACCGGGGAGCTGTTTTTT,CASSTRTGNTGELFF
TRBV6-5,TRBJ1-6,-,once,TGTGCCAGCAGTTACTACCCCAGCTCCTATAATTCACCCCTCCACTTT,CASSYYPSSYNSPLHF
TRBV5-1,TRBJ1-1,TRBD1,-,TGCGCCAGCAGCTTGGCAGGACAGGGGTTCAGGGGGACTGAAGCTTTCTTT,CASSLAGQGFRGTEAFF
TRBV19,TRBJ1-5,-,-,TGTGCCAGTAGGGCTGGGTATAGCAATCAGCCCCAGCATTTT,CASRAGYSNQPQHF
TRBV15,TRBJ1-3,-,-,TGTGCCACCAGCAGAGATGGGGGGGCCGGAAACACCATATATTTT,CATSRDGGAGNTIYF
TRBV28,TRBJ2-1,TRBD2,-,TGTGCCAGCTTCCTGGGGGGGGGAACCAATGAGCAGTTCTTC,CASFLGGGTNEQFF